Listed below are T cell receptor beta chains from one sample, sequenced in a study of T cells after yellow fever vaccination. TCRdb reanalysed the 5' RACE reads using MiXCR and keeps one entry per CDR3 protein. The sample consists of around 320,000 distinct CDR3 sequences, 9.5% to 12% of them appearing once. The input for sequencing was CD4+ T cells sorted from PBMCs, taken 45 days after the yellow fever booster vaccination. These receptors all come from a man younger than 30 who received the YFV17D yellow fever vaccine. CDR3s include the opening cysteine and the closing phenylalanine or tryptophan. D genes are given only for firm matches. Where a row states a size, it is once, few, many or the class of an expanded clone; other rows omit it.

>TRBV3-1|.|TRBJ2-7|.
TGTGCCAGCAGCCTCCAGGGGGGCGACGAGCAGTACTTC
CASSLQGGDEQYF
>TRBV5-1|TRBD1|TRBJ2-2|many
TGCGCCAGCAGCCCGGGACAGGGGATGACCGGGGAGCTGTTTTTT
CASSPGQGMTGELFF
>TRBV3-1|.|TRBJ1-2|few
TGTGCCAGCAGCCAGTACCCCCAGGGCTACACCTTC
CASSQYPQGYTF
>TRBV6-5|TRBD1|TRBJ2-7|few
TGTGCCAGCAGGGGCACAGGGGGCAACTGGTACGAGCAGTACTTC
CASRGTGGNWYEQYF
>TRBV6-5|.|TRBJ1-2|few
TGTGCCAGCAGTTATAATGGACATTCCTACTATGGCTACACCTTC
CASSYNGHSYYGYTF
>TRBV20-1|.|TRBJ2-7|few
TGCAGTGCTACATATAGGGGGGCCCACGAGCAGTACTTC
CSATYRGAHEQYF
>TRBV7-9|.|TRBJ1-1|.
TGTGCCAGCAGCTTAGGAGGATTCGGAGGGTTGACTGAAGCTTTCTTT
CASSLGGFGGLTEAFF
>TRBV7-2|.|TRBJ1-2|.
TGTGCCGCGTACCGTCTGAGATATGGCTACACCTTC
CAAYRLRYGYTF
>TRBV20-1|.|TRBJ1-4|.
TGCAGTGCTAGAGATACAGGGATGACTAATGAAAAACTGTTTTTT
CSARDTGMTNEKLFF
>TRBV12-5|.|TRBJ2-6|many
TGTGCTAGTGGTTGGGCCTGGAGCAGGGGTATTAGTCAACCTGGGGCCAACGTCCTGACTTTC
CASGWAWSRGISQPGANVLTF
>TRBV28|.|TRBJ2-5|.
TGTGCCAGCAGACGTGGCCGGGGGCTCTGGGGAGAGACCCAGTACTTC
CASRRGRGLWGETQYF
>TRBV7-2|.|TRBJ1-1|.
TGTGCCAGCAGCTTCCAAACCCTACGACAGGCGGGGAACACTGAAGCTTTCTTT
CASSFQTLRQAGNTEAFF
>TRBV15|.|TRBJ2-5|many
TGTGCCACCAGCAGAGATCAGGAGACCCAGTACTTC
CATSRDQETQYF
>TRBV24-1|.|TRBJ2-3|.
TGTGCCACCAGTGATTTCAGCGGTGGTACGCAGTATTTT
CATSDFSGGTQYF
>TRBV7-2|.|TRBJ1-2|few
TGTGCCAGCAGCCCCCCCGGCGTGGACAATGGCTACACCTTC
CASSPPGVDNGYTF
>TRBV19|TRBD2|TRBJ2-3|.
TGTGCCAGTCCCGGGACTAGCGGACCCACAGATACGCAGTATTTT
CASPGTSGPTDTQYF
>TRBV24-1|.|TRBJ2-5|few
TGTGCCACCAGTGATTTGACAGAGACCCAGTACTTC
CATSDLTETQYF
>TRBV7-9|.|TRBJ1-1|.
TGTGCCAGCAGCTCGAGGGAGGAGACTGAAGCTTTCTTT
CASSSREETEAFF
>TRBV7-9|.|TRBJ1-2|many
TGTGCCAGCAGCTTAGGACCCCAGGGCAGCGGTGGCTACACCTTC
CASSLGPQGSGGYTF
>TRBV3-1|TRBD1|TRBJ2-3|few
TGTGCCAGCAGCCACAGGGGGCGGGCAGATACGCAGTATTTT
CASSHRGRADTQYF
>TRBV6-2/TRBV6-3|TRBD1|TRBJ1-2|.
TGTGCCAGCAGTCGAGGGGGCAACTATGGCTACACCTTC
CASSRGGNYGYTF
>TRBV25-1|.|TRBJ1-4|few
TGTGCCAGCAGCCAGACAGCAACTAATGAAAAACTGTTTTTT
CASSQTATNEKLFF
>TRBV24-1|TRBD2|TRBJ2-3|few
TGTGCCACCAGTGAACAATTGTCTAGCGGAGGCGCAGATACGCAGTATTTT
CATSEQLSSGGADTQYF
>TRBV11-1|TRBD1|TRBJ2-3|few
TGTGCCAGCAGCTTTGGACAGGGAGGACTAGATACGCAGTATTTT
CASSFGQGGLDTQYF
>TRBV7-8|.|TRBJ1-1|many
TGTGCCAGCAGCCCCATTTACCGAAGCACTGAAGCTTTCTTT
CASSPIYRSTEAFF
>TRBV20-1|.|TRBJ1-3|few
TGCAGTGCTAGAGAACAGGGTCGAAACACCATATATTTT
CSAREQGRNTIYF
>TRBV10-3|.|TRBJ1-5|many
TGTGCCATCAGTGAGCAAAGAGATCAGCCCCAGCATTTT
CAISEQRDQPQHF
>TRBV3-1|TRBD2|TRBJ2-5|few
TGTGCCAGCAGCCAAAGCTTAGCGGGGGGTCGAACCCAGGAGACCCAGTACTTC
CASSQSLAGGRTQETQYF
>TRBV6-5|.|TRBJ1-4|.
TGTGCCAGCAGTTACGGGGGACGGGGTGAAAAACTGTTTTTT
CASSYGGRGEKLFF
>TRBV6-1|TRBD1|TRBJ1-3|.
TGTGCCAGCAGAGTGGACAGGGGGCTAGGAAACACCATATATTTT
CASRVDRGLGNTIYF
>TRBV4-3|.|TRBJ2-1|few
TGCGCCAGCAGCCAAGAGTTTGGCCTCGTGGCTGAGCAGTTCTTC
CASSQEFGLVAEQFF
>TRBV6-2/TRBV6-3|.|TRBJ2-7|few
TGTGCCAGCACTCAGGGGCGGTACGAGCAGTACTTC
CASTQGRYEQYF
>TRBV5-1|TRBD2|TRBJ2-3|.
TGCGCCAGCACCACAACCTGGCTGTCTAGCGGGGCTTCTCCGACGGATACGCAGTATTTT
CASTTTWLSSGASPTDTQYF
>TRBV4-2|TRBD2|TRBJ2-3|.
TGTGCCAGCAGCCAAGTTCAGGCGGGGGGGTCACCGGCTACGCAGTATTTT
CASSQVQAGGSPATQYF
>TRBV19|.|TRBJ1-1|.
TGTGCCAGTAGTATTTGGGGGGGCACTGAAGCTTTCTTT
CASSIWGGTEAFF
>TRBV7-2|.|TRBJ1-6|few
TGTGCCAGCAGCCCACGGGACCGATATTCACCCCTCCACTTT
CASSPRDRYSPLHF
>TRBV6-2/TRBV6-3|TRBD2|TRBJ2-7|.
TGTGCCAGCGGGCAAAGCGGGGGGCCCCTTCTGCGGTACTTC
CASGQSGGPLLRYF
>TRBV4-3|.|TRBJ1-2|.
TGCGCCAGCAGCCAAGATCCCAGCGACCTCTATGGCTACACCTTC
CASSQDPSDLYGYTF
>TRBV20-1|.|TRBJ2-5|once
TGCAGTGCTTTGCGGACGGGTCCAGAGACCCAGTACTTC
CSALRTGPETQYF
>TRBV7-2|.|TRBJ2-3|.
TGTGCCAGCAGCTTAGCCAGCGGACTGAGCACAGATACGCAGTATTTT
CASSLASGLSTDTQYF
>TRBV6-5|.|TRBJ1-4|.
TGTGCCAGCAGACCTCAGGGGAGTAATGAAAAACTGTTTTTT
CASRPQGSNEKLFF
>TRBV6-1|.|TRBJ1-6|.
TGTGCCGCCGGTCAGGAATCCCGTTCACCCCTCCACTTT
CAAGQESRSPLHF
>TRBV15|.|TRBJ1-5|few
TGTGCCACCAGCTTAGATGGGTTTAGCAATCAGCCCCAGCATTTT
CATSLDGFSNQPQHF
>TRBV19|.|TRBJ2-2|once
TGTGCCAGTCGTGGTCCAGCGAACACCGGGGAGCTGTTTTTT
CASRGPANTGELFF
>TRBV7-8|.|TRBJ2-6|many
TGTGCCAGCAGCTTAGACCCGGGGGCCAACGTCCTGACTTTC
CASSLDPGANVLTF